The 17 T cell receptor beta chains below come from one sample, sequenced in a study of T cell changes during pregnancy in multiple sclerosis. Assay: immunoSEQ multiplex PCR; the TCRdb copy retains only in-frame clones and omits some. This sample has 70,000 to 80,000 clones; about 94% occur once, and the top ten carry 0.58%. Sequenced material: peripheral blood, taken in the third trimester of pregnancy. The receptors shown here come from a female donor with multiple sclerosis, enrolled in a pregnancy study.

This sequence joins TRBV11-2 and TRBJ1-1; D is unclear. The V gene's germline CDR1 is SGHAT and CDR2 FQNNGV. Trimming took 4 bases from V and 5 from J, leaving 14 bases between them. This CDR3 comprises 14 residues. CDR3 loop: CASSSDGVGTEAFF. CDR3 nucleotide sequence: TGTGCCAGCAGCTCCGACGGGGTCGGAACTGAAGCTTTCTTT.

V usage is TRBV10-3 and J usage is TRBJ1-4; 12 bases agree with TRBD1. This CDR3 spans 13 amino acids. The V and J ends lost 10 bases and 7 bases, in that order; junction bases with no gene match: 4. Germline CDR1 is ENHRY and CDR2 is SYGVKD. CDR3 coding DNA: TGTGCCACCTTGGGACAGGGGGCTGAAAAACTGTTTTTT. Encoded protein: CATLGQGAEKLFF.

This clone came up once. The CDR3 region is CASSISYSTNYGYTF. The CDR3 DNA follows: TGTGCCAGTAGTATTTCTTATAGTACGAACTATGGCTACACCTTC. This chain connects TRBV19 to TRBJ1-2; D call uncertain. V was pared by 3 bases and J by 2 bases, with 13 bases between. In germline, CDR1 is LNHDA, CDR2 SQIVND (reference sequence). The CDR3 loop spans 15 amino acids.

Turning to this clone: The same CDR3 can be traced to other DNA sequences in this sample. This chain connects TRBV7-3 to TRBJ2-7; 7 nucleotides line up with TRBD1. CDR1 is SGHTA and CDR2 is FQGTGA in the germline V gene. This CDR3 is built from 15 residues. With 2 bases clipped from V and 7 bases from J, the junction kept 11 bases outside the gene matches. CDR3 DNA sequence: TGTGCCAGCAGCTTATTAAGGGGGCCCATAGAGGAGCAGTACTTC. Protein: CASSLLRGPIEEQYF.

This clone was recorded only once. V gene TRBV19 combines with J gene TRBJ1-1; D gene ambiguous. The germline V gene has CDR1 LNHDA and CDR2 SQIVND (reference sequence). This CDR3 spans 12 amino acids. V was cut by 4 bases and J by 1 base, with 4 bases left in between. The CDR3 loop is CASSRQNTEAFF. Here the CDR3 DNA reads TGTGCCAGTAGTAGACAGAACACTGAAGCTTTCTTT.

The rearrangement uses TRBV19 and TRBJ2-2; 8 bases are shared with TRBD2. The CDR3 is 17 amino acids. In germline, CDR1 is LNHDA, CDR2 SQIVND (reference sequence). Trimming at V came to 5 bases and at J to 1 base, leaving 9 bases not matched to a gene. The CDR3 DNA reads as TGTGCCAGTAGTCCGAGAGGGCTAGCGGGGAACACCGGGGAGCTGTTTTTT. Translation: CASSPRGLAGNTGELFF.

The V and J genes are TRBV19 and TRBJ1-6; 8 nucleotides align to TRBD1. After removal of 5 bases from V and 6 bases from J, the junction contained 12 bases not matched to a gene. This CDR3 has 17 residues. Germline CDR1 and CDR2: LNHDA and SQIVND (reference sequence). The DNA for the CDR3 is TGTGCCAGTAGTGCGGCCGGGACAGGTCTGACTAATTCACCCCTCCACTTT. This gives the protein CASSAAGTGLTNSPLHF.

V is TRBV19 and J is TRBJ1-2; tentatively, D is TRBD1 (6 bases). The germline V and J ends were trimmed by 4 bases and 2 bases, with 11 bases remaining between them. Looked up from germline, CDR1 is LNHDA and CDR2 is SQIVND (reference sequence). The CDR3 sequence is 14 residues long. The CDR3 reads CASSRQDLNYGYTF. DNA of the CDR3: TGTGCCAGTAGTAGACAGGACTTGAACTATGGCTACACCTTC.

The CDR3, as DNA: TGTGCCATCAGGAACGGGACAGTCTCTGGAAACACCATATATTTT. It specifies CAIRNGTVSGNTIYF. This rearrangement joins TRBV10-3 to TRBJ1-3; TRBD1 matches 7 bases. The trim removed 6 bases at V and 0 bases at J, leaving 5 bases unmatched. CDR3 size: 15 residues. CDR1 and CDR2 from the germline V gene are ENHRY and SYGVKD.

The chain has TRBV4-3 and TRBJ2-5; 9 bases match TRBD2. With V trimmed by 2 bases and J by 5 bases, 9 bases remained unmatched. Looked up from germline, CDR1 is LGHNA and CDR2 is YSLEER. CDR3 length: 16 residues. The CDR3 DNA reads TGCGCCAGCAGCCAAAGTCTGGCGGGGGGGTTTGAGACCCAGTACTTC. Protein: CASSQSLAGGFETQYF.

The count of this clone is one. This chain uses TRBV6-6 with TRBJ2-5; 10 bases fit TRBD2. Germline V gene sequence: CDR1 MNHNY, CDR2 SVGAGI (reference sequence). Trimming cost V 6 bases and J 0 bases; bases outside gene matches: 7. This CDR3 has 16 residues. The CDR3: CASSMATSGYQETQYF. In nucleotides, the CDR3 is TGTGCCAGCAGCATGGCGACTAGCGGGTACCAAGAGACCCAGTACTTC.

V and J are TRBV5-8 and TRBJ1-1; D gene unclear. V dropped 1 base and J dropped 2 bases, with 15 bases sitting between them. Germline V CDR1 and CDR2: SGHTS, YDEGEE. The CDR3 length is 16 residues. The CDR3 region has the DNA TGTGCCAGCAGCTTGCTAGAGTCCCGTTCAAACACTGAAGCTTTCTTT. Its protein product is CASSLLESRSNTEAFF.

The chain uses TRBV4-2 and TRBJ1-5, with 7 bases fitting TRBD1. This CDR3 comprises 15 residues. J lost 0 bases, V lost 4 bases, and 3 bases had no gene match. Germline V gives CDR1 LGHNA, CDR2 YNFKEQ. This CDR3 is CASSRDRDSNQPQHF. CDR3 nucleotide sequence: TGTGCCAGCAGCCGGGACAGAGATAGCAATCAGCCCCAGCATTTT.

The chain joins TRBV7-9 to TRBJ2-7; possibly TRBD1 for D (6 bases). The germline V gene has CDR1 SEHNR and CDR2 FQNEAQ (reference sequence). The CDR3 extends over 13 amino acids. V lost 2 bases to trimming and J lost 4 bases, with 9 bases between them. CDR3 sequence (DNA): TGTGCCAGCAGCTTAAACAGGGATTACGAGCAGTACTTC. Protein sequence: CASSLNRDYEQYF. Combining the CDR3 with reference TRBV7-9 and TRBJ2-7 gives the whole variable domain DTGVSQNPRHKITKRGQNVTFRCDPISEHNRLYWYRQTLGQGPEFLTYFQNEAQLEKSRLLSDRFSAERPKGSFSTLEIQRTEQGDSAMYLCASSLNRDYEQYFGPGTRLTVT.

The J gene is TRBJ1-5, the V gene TRBV30; D is ambiguous. The CDR3 consists of 13 residues. Trimming shortened V by 2 bases and J by 7 bases, and 12 bases separated the two germline ends. Germline lookup yields CDR1 GTSNPN and CDR2 SVGIG (reference sequence). The CDR3 nucleotides read TGTGCCTGGAGTAGCGGGTTGGAGCAGCCCCAGCATTTT. It is translated as CAWSSGLEQPQHF.

V usage is TRBV30 and J usage is TRBJ1-1; maybe TRBD1 (5 bases). The CDR3 has 12 residues. Germline CDR1 GTSNPN, CDR2 SVGIG (reference sequence). V lost 1 base and J 4 bases, leaving 7 bases between the germline ends. The CDR3 loop reads CAWSGGGTEAFF. The CDR3 DNA sequence: TGTGCCTGGAGTGGCGGGGGCACTGAAGCTTTCTTT.

The V gene is TRBV27, the J gene TRBJ1-1, with 7 bases fitting TRBD1. The V gene's germline CDR1 is MNHEY and CDR2 SMNVEV (reference sequence). The CDR3 totals 15 residues. V dropped 6 bases and J dropped 0; count of bases not matched to a gene: 7. In DNA, the CDR3 is TGTGCCAGCAGCCATCTCGACAGGGTGAACACTGAAGCTTTCTTT. This codes for CASSHLDRVNTEAFF.